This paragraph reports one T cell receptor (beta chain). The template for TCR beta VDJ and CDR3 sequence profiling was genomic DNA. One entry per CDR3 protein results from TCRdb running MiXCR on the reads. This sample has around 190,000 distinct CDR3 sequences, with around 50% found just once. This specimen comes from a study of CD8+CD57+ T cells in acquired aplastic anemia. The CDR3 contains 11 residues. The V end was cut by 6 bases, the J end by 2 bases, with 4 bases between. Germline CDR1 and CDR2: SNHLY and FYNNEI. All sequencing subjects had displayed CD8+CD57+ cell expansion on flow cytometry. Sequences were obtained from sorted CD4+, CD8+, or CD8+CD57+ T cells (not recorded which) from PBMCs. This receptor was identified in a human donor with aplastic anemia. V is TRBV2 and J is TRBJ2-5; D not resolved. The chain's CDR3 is CASRYQETQYF. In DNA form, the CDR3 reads TGTGCCAGCAGGTATCAAGAGACCCAGTACTTC.